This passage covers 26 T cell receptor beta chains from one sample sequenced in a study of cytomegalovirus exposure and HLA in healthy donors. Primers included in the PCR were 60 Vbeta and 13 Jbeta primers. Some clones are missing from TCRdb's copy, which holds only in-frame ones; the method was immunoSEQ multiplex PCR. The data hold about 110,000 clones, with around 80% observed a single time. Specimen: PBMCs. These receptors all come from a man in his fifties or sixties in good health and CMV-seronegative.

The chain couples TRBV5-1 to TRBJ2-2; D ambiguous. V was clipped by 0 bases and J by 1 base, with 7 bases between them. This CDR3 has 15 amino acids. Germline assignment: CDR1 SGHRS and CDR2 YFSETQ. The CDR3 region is CASSLVARNTGELFF. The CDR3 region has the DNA TGCGCCAGCAGCTTGGTCGCCAGGAACACCGGGGAGCTGTTTTTT. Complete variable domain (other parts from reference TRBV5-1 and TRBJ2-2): KAGVTQTPRYLIKTRGQQVTLSCSPISGHRSVSWYQQTPGQGLQFLFEYFSETQRNKGNFPGRFSGRQFSNSRSEMNVSTLELGDSALYLCASSLVARNTGELFFGEGSRLTVL.

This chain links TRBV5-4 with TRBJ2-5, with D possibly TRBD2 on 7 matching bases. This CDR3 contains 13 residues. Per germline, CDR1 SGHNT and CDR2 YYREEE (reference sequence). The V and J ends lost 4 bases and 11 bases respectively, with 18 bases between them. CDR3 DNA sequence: TGTGCCAGCAGCCCCTGGGGGGGGCGGCAGCAGTACTTC. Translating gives CASSPWGGRQQYF.

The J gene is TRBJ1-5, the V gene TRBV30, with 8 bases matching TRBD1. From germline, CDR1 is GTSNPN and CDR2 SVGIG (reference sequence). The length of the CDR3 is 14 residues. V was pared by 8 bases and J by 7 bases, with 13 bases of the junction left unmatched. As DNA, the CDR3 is TGTGCCGCCTCCGGACAGGGAAAAGGGCAGCCCCAGCATTTT. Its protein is CAASGQGKGQPQHF.

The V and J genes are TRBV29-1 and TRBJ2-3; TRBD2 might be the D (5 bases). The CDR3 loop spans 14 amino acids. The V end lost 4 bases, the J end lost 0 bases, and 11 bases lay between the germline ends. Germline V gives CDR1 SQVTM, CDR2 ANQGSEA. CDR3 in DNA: TGCAGCGTTGTCCGACCGGGGAGCACAGATACGCAGTATTTT. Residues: CSVVRPGSTDTQYF.

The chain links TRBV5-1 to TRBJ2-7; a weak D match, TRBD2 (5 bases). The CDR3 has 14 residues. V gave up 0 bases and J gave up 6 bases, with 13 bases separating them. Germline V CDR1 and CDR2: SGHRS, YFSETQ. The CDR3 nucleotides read TGCGCCAGCAGCTTGGAAGAGGGTCGGAGCGAGCAGTACTTC. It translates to CASSLEEGRSEQYF.

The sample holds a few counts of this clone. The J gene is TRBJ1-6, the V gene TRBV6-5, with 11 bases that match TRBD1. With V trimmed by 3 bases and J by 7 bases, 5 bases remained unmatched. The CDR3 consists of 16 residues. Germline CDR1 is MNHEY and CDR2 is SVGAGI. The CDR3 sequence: CASSYGTGGLNSPLHF. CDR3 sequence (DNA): TGTGCCAGCAGTTATGGGACAGGGGGACTAAATTCACCCCTCCACTTT.

The CDR3 here is CASSLLSRSTGELFF. As DNA, the CDR3 is TGTGCCAGCAGCTTATTATCCAGGTCGACCGGGGAGCTGTTTTTT. This sequence joins TRBV11-2 and TRBJ2-2; unclear D gene. Trimming took 2 bases from V and 5 from J, leaving 12 bases between them. This CDR3 spans 15 amino acids. Germline CDR1 reads SGHAT; CDR2 reads FQNNGV.

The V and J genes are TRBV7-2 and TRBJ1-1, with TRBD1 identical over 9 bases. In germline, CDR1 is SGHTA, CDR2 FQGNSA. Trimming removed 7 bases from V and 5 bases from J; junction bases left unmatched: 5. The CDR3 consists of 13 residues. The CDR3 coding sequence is TGTGCCAGCATCCTGACAGGGGGGACTGAAGCTTTCTTT. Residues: CASILTGGTEAFF. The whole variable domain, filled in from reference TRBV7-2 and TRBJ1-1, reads GAGVSQSPSNKVTEKGKDVELRCDPISGHTALYWYRQSLGQGLEFLIYFQGNSAPDKSGLPSDRFSAERTGGSVSTLTIQRTQQEDSAVYLCASILTGGTEAFFGQGTRLTVV.

This CDR3 reads CASSDSNEQFF. As DNA, the CDR3 is TGTGCCAGCAGCGATTCGAATGAGCAGTTCTTC. The chain couples TRBV9 to TRBJ2-1, with no clear D. Between the trimmed V and J ends, which lost 3 bases and 7 bases, there was a span of 5 bases. Germline V gene data show CDR1 as SGDLS and CDR2 as YYNGEE. The CDR3 totals 11 residues.

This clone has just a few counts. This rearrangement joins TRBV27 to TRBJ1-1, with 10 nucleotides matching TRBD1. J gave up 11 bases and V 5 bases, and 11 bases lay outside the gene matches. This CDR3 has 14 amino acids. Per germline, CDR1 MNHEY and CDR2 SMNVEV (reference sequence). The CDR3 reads CASSLGATGGHAFF. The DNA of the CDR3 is TGTGCCAGCAGTCTTGGGGCGACAGGGGGCCATGCTTTCTTT.

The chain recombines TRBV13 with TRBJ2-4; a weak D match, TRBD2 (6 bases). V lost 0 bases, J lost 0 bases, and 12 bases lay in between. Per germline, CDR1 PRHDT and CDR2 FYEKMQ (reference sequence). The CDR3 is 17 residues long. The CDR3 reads CASSLGPGGEAKNIQYF. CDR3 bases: TGTGCCAGCAGCTTAGGCCCCGGGGGTGAAGCCAAAAACATTCAGTACTTC.

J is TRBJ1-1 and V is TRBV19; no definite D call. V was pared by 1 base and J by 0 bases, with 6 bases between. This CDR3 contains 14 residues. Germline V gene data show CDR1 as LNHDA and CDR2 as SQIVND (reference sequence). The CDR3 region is CASSIVQMNTEAFF. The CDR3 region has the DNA TGTGCCAGTAGTATAGTACAGATGAACACTGAAGCTTTCTTT.

As DNA, the CDR3 is TGCGCCAGCAGCTCCTCAATTTCAGGGAACTATGGCTACACCTTC. Residues: CASSSSISGNYGYTF. The J gene is TRBJ1-2, the V gene TRBV5-1; TRBD1 is a possible D gene (5 bases). The germline V and J ends were trimmed by 3 bases and 2 bases, with 14 bases remaining between them. The CDR3 totals 15 residues. CDR1 is SGHRS and CDR2 is YFSETQ in the germline V gene.

DNA for the CDR3: TGCAGTGCTCCAGCGGAAAAACTGTTTTTT. Translated, it gives CSAPAEKLFF. This chain uses TRBV20-1 with TRBJ1-4; D gene unclear. The germline V and J ends were trimmed by 5 bases and 8 bases, with 6 bases remaining between them. The CDR3 contains 10 residues. The germline V gene has CDR1 DFQATT and CDR2 SNEGSKA (reference sequence).

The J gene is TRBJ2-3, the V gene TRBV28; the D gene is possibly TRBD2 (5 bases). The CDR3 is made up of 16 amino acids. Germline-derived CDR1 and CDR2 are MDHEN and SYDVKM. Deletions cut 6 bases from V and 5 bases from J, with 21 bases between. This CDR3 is CASRESGPPVEDTQYF. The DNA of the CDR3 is TGTGCCAGCAGGGAAAGCGGACCCCCGGTTGAAGATACGCAGTATTTT.

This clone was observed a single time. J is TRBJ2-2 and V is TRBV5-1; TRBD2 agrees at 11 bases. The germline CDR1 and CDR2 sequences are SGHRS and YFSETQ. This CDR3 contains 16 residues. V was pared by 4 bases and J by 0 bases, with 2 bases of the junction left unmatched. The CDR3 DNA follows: TGCGCCAGCAGCCGTAGCGGGGGGGCGAACACCGGGGAGCTGTTTTTT. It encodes CASSRSGGANTGELFF.

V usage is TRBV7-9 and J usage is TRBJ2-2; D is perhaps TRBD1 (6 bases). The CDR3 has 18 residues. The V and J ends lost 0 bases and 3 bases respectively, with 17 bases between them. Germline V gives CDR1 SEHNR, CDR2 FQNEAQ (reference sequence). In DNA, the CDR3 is TGTGCCAGCAGCTTAGCACGAACCGGGACAACCCACACCGGGGAGCTGTTTTTT. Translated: CASSLARTGTTHTGELFF.

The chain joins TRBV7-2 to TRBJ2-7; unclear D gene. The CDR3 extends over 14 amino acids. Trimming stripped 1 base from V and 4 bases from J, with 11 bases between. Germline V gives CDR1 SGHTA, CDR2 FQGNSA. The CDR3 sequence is CASSLVQQIYEQYF. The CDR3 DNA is TGTGCCAGCAGCTTAGTACAACAGATATACGAGCAGTACTTC.

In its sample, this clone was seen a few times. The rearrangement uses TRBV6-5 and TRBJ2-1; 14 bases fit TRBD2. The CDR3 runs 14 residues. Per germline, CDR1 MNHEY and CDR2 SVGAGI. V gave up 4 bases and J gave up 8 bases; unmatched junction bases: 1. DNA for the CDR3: TGTGCCAGCAGTTTGGGACTAGCGGGAGATGAGCAGTTCTTC. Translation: CASSLGLAGDEQFF.

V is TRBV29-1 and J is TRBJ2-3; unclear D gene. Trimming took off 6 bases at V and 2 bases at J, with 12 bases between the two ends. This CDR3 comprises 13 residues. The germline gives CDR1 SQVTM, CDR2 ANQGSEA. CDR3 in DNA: TGCAGCGTCCGAGGCGGATCCACAGATACGCAGTATTTT. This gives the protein CSVRGGSTDTQYF.

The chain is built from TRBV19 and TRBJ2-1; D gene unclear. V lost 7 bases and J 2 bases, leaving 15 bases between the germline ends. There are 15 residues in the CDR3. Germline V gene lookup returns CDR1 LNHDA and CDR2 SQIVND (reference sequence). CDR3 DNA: TGTGCCAGTAAAGCAACAGCCGCTACCTACAATGAGCAGTTCTTC. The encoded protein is CASKATAATYNEQFF.

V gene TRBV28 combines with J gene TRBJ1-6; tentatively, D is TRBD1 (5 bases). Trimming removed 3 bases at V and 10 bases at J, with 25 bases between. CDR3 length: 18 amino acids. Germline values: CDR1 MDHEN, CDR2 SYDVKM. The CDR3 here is CASSFSLSLGGGSSPLHF. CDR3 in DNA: TGTGCCAGCAGTTTCTCCCTCTCTTTAGGCGGGGGATCCTCACCCCTCCACTTT.

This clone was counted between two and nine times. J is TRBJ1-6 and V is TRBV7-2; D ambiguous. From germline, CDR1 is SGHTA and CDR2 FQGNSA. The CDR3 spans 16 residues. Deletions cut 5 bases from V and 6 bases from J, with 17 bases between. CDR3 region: CASSPPWGRGNSPLHF. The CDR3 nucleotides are TGTGCCAGCAGCCCACCGTGGGGTCGGGGTAATTCACCCCTCCACTTT.

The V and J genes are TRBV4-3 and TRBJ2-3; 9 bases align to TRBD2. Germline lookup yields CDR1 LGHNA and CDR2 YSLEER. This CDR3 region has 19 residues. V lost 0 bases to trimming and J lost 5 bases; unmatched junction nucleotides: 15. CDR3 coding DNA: TGCGCCAGCAGCCAAGATCTGTTCGGCGGGAGGGCCGAAAAAGATACGCAGTATTTT. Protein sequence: CASSQDLFGGRAEKDTQYF.

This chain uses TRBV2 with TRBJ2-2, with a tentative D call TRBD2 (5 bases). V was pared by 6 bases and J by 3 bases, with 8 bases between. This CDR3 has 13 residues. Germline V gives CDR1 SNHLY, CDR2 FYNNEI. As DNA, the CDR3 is TGTGCCAGCAGGACTACTGACACCGGGGAGCTGTTTTTT. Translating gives CASRTTDTGELFF.

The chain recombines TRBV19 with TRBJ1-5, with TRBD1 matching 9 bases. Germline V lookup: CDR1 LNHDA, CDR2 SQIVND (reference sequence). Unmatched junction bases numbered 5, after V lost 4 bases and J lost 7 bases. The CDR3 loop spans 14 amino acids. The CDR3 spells CASSTQTGGQPQHF. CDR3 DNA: TGTGCCAGTAGTACCCAGACAGGGGGGCAGCCCCAGCATTTT.